Given below is one T cell receptor beta chain in context. Its target is unknown. A much larger clone differs from this one at a single base, so this may be a read error. This record belongs to a study of T cells in Graves' hyperthyroidism and ophthalmopathy. TCR beta CDR3 sequences were amplified from RNA transcripts. TCR CDR3 underwent first-round RT-PCR with the HTBI primer set. Using its own MiXCR run on the multiplex PCR reads, TCRdb lists one record per CDR3 protein. This table holds about 530,000 distinct CDR3 sequences, 17% found once. The CDR3 runs 14 residues. CDR1 and CDR2 (germline): SSHAT, FNYEAQ (reference sequence). General observations from the study: Most thyroid clonotypes that were expanded above 0.001 also turned up in blood.

This TCR derives from a woman aged 18-29 years with Graves' ophthalmopathy. The sequencing sample was made of blood. This rearrangement joins TRBV7-7 to TRBJ2-5; 8 nucleotides agree with TRBD1. The CDR3 DNA follows: TGTGCTAGCAGGCCGACAGGGGAAGAGGAGACCCGGTACTTC. It yields the protein CASRPTGEEETRYF. The entire variable domain, with the rest obtained from reference TRBV7-7 and TRBJ2-5, is as follows: GAGVSQSPRYKVTKRGQDVTLRCDPISSHATLYWYQQALGQGPEFLTYFNYEAQPDKSGLPSDRFSAERPEGSISTLTIQRTEQRDSAMYRCASRPTGEEETRYFGPGTRLLVL.